These 22 T cell receptor beta chains came from one sample sequenced in a study of blood T cell repertoires in COVID-19. Sequenced by immunoSEQ multiplex PCR; TCRdb stores in-frame clones only, minus some. Altogether roughly 130,000 clones are present, around 90% being singletons, with the ten largest covering about 2.5%. Source material: peripheral blood. The receptors come from a human donor with COVID-19, enrolled during active disease. The donor label of this sample is uncertain.

This clone appeared a single time. J is TRBJ2-1 and V is TRBV24-1; 9 nucleotides align to TRBD1. Germline values: CDR1 KGHDR, CDR2 SFDVKD. The CDR3 totals 14 residues. V dropped 6 bases and J dropped 7; count of bases not matched to a gene: 6. The DNA for the CDR3 is TGTGCCACCAGTCTGGACAGGGGAGGGAATGAGCAGTTCTTC. Its protein product is CATSLDRGGNEQFF.

This clone was found once. One junction end does not reproduce the germline sequence, and a read error may be involved. V and J are TRBV7-7 and TRBJ1-2; 7 bases are shared with TRBD1. The CDR3 has 16 amino acids. Germline CDR1 and CDR2: SSHAT and FNYEAQ (reference sequence). The DNA for the CDR3 is TGTGCTAGCAGCCAGGGGGAACCGGGGCTTCATTATGGCTACACCTTC. It codes for CASSQGEPGLHYGYTF.

This rearrangement joins TRBV29-1 to TRBJ1-2; 9 bases are a match to TRBD1. Germline-derived CDR1 and CDR2 are SQVTM and ANQGSEA. This CDR3 is built from 12 residues. V lost 7 bases, J lost 8 bases, and 8 bases stayed unmatched. The CDR3 loop reads CSAGQGAFGYTF. The CDR3 nucleotides are TGCAGCGCGGGACAGGGAGCGTTCGGCTACACCTTC.

The V and J genes are TRBV7-9 and TRBJ2-2; D is possibly TRBD1 (6 bases). The CDR3 has 12 residues. Germline V gene data show CDR1 as SEHNR and CDR2 as FQNEAQ (reference sequence). Trimming took off 5 bases at V and 7 bases at J, with 8 bases between the two ends. CDR3 residues: CASSQGGGELFF. The CDR3 nucleotides read TGTGCCAGCAGCCAAGGGGGCGGGGAGCTGTTTTTT. The full variable domain, rest sourced from reference TRBV7-9 and TRBJ2-2, is DTGVSQNPRHKITKRGQNVTFRCDPISEHNRLYWYRQTLGQGPEFLTYFQNEAQLEKSRLLSDRFSAERPKGSFSTLEIQRTEQGDSAMYLCASSQGGGELFFGEGSRLTVL.

The chain joins TRBV7-2 to TRBJ1-3; D is ambiguous. V was shortened by 4 bases and J by 8 bases, with 12 bases between the two germline ends. The germline V gene has CDR1 SGHTA and CDR2 FQGNSA. The CDR3 contains 13 residues. The DNA of the CDR3 is TGTGCCAGCAGCTCCCGTTTTCCGGACACCATATATTTT. This sequence encodes CASSSRFPDTIYF.

V is TRBV24-1 and J is TRBJ2-7, with 9 bases lining up with TRBD1. The CDR3 totals 13 residues. CDR1 is KGHDR and CDR2 is SFDVKD in the germline V gene. V lost 6 bases to trimming and J lost 6 bases; unmatched junction nucleotides: 5. The CDR3 is CATSTGGAGEQYF. Written as DNA, the CDR3 is TGTGCCACCAGTACAGGGGGCGCGGGCGAGCAGTACTTC.

The V call is TRBV9, the J call TRBJ1-1, with TRBD1 identical over 10 bases. The CDR3 consists of 16 residues. Unmatched junction bases numbered 7, after V lost 4 bases and J lost 1 base. Germline CDR1 and CDR2: SGDLS and YYNGEE. This chain's CDR3 is CASSPRQGAPNTEAFF. The CDR3 nucleotides are TGTGCCAGCAGCCCCCGACAGGGGGCTCCGAACACTGAAGCTTTCTTT.

V is TRBV28 and J is TRBJ2-2, with 10 bases fitting TRBD2. The V gene end was trimmed by 5 bases and the J gene end by 5 bases; junction bases not matched to a gene: 8. The germline gives CDR1 MDHEN, CDR2 SYDVKM. This CDR3 comprises 16 residues. The CDR3 here is CASSLPGLARTGELFF. The CDR3 bases are TGTGCCAGCAGTCTCCCGGGACTAGCGAGGACCGGGGAGCTGTTTTTT.

The chain combines TRBV5-4 with TRBJ2-1; 7 bases map to TRBD1. Germline V gene sequence: CDR1 SGHNT, CDR2 YYREEE (reference sequence). The CDR3 has 14 residues. J was trimmed by 9 bases and V by 2 bases; bases with no gene match: 8. CDR3 protein: CASSLGTDYGEQFF. Here the CDR3 DNA reads TGTGCCAGCAGCTTAGGGACAGATTATGGTGAGCAGTTCTTC.

The chain carries TRBV5-1 and TRBJ1-4; maybe TRBD1 (6 bases). Deletions cut 2 bases from V and 4 bases from J, with 15 bases between. Looked up from germline, CDR1 is SGHRS and CDR2 is YFSETQ. This CDR3 has 16 amino acids. CDR3 in DNA: TGCGCCAGCAGCTTCACGATTGGGACACGTAATGAAAAACTGTTTTTT. Its translation is CASSFTIGTRNEKLFF.

The chain links TRBV9 to TRBJ1-2; D unclear. With 0 bases removed from V and 9 bases from J, the gap between germline ends came to 9 bases. Germline CDR1 is SGDLS and CDR2 is YYNGEE. This CDR3 contains 12 residues. The CDR3, as DNA: TGTGCCAGCAGCGTAGATGATTACAGCTACACCTTC. It specifies CASSVDDYSYTF.

The chain carries TRBV30 and TRBJ1-2, with D perhaps TRBD1 (5 bases). The CDR3 is 15 amino acids. The V and J ends lost 3 bases and 3 bases respectively, with 17 bases between them. Per germline, CDR1 GTSNPN and CDR2 SVGIG (reference sequence). The CDR3: CAWSLTGTGYYGYTF. DNA of the CDR3: TGTGCCTGGAGCCTTACCGGGACTGGATACTATGGCTACACCTTC.

The chain has TRBV2 and TRBJ1-5; 9 bases map to TRBD1. Losses at the gene ends were 6 bases for V and 1 base for J; bases not matched to a gene: 7. Germline values: CDR1 SNHLY, CDR2 FYNNEI. This CDR3 has 16 amino acids. CDR3 coding DNA: TGTGCCAGCAGCGATGGGACAGGGTACAGCAATCAGCCCCAGCATTTT. Encoded protein: CASSDGTGYSNQPQHF.

The V call is TRBV12-5, the J call TRBJ2-3; 11 bases line up with TRBD1. J was trimmed by 4 bases and V by 6 bases; bases with no gene match: 6. The CDR3 sequence is 15 residues long. Germline loops: CDR1 LGHNT, CDR2 FRNRAP. The CDR3, as DNA: TGTGCTAGTGGCCGGACAGGGGGCGTCGCAGATACGCAGTATTTT. This gives the protein CASGRTGGVADTQYF.

This rearrangement joins TRBV7-9 to TRBJ1-1, with D possibly matching TRBD1 (5 bases). The germline gives CDR1 SEHNR, CDR2 FQNEAQ (reference sequence). CDR3 length: 11 residues. V lost 5 bases and J 11 bases, leaving 12 bases between the germline ends. The chain's CDR3 is CASSGGGVAFF. As DNA, the CDR3 is TGTGCCAGCAGCGGGGGAGGGGTTGCTTTCTTT.

The chain is built from TRBV6-6 and TRBJ1-1, with TRBD1 matching 9 bases. V was clipped by 6 bases and J by 6 bases; unmatched bases: 14. This CDR3 has 16 amino acids. Germline CDR1 is MNHNY and CDR2 is SVGAGI (reference sequence). CDR3 in DNA: TGTGCCAGCAGCTCCGCGGGACAGGGAGAGATACCTGAAGCTTTCTTT. Encoded protein: CASSSAGQGEIPEAFF.

This clone was recorded only once. This sequence joins TRBV19 and TRBJ2-5, with 12 positions matching TRBD2. In germline, CDR1 is LNHDA, CDR2 SQIVND (reference sequence). Trimming removed 2 bases from V and 4 bases from J; junction bases left unmatched: 8. The CDR3 totals 17 residues. CDR3 nucleotide sequence: TGTGCCAGTAGTATACTAGCGGGGGGGTCGCTGGGAGAGACCCAGTACTTC. It translates to CASSILAGGSLGETQYF.

The rearrangement uses TRBV5-4 and TRBJ2-3; 11 bases are a match to TRBD2. Germline CDR1 is SGHNT and CDR2 is YYREEE (reference sequence). The CDR3 is 15 amino acids. The trim removed 4 bases at V and 5 bases at J, leaving 6 bases unmatched. In DNA, the CDR3 is TGTGCCAGCAGCCTAGCGGGAGGCGGTAAAGATACGCAGTATTTT. It is translated as CASSLAGGGKDTQYF. The variable domain in full, completed from reference TRBV5-4 and TRBJ2-3, reads ETGVTQSPTHLIKTRGQQVTLRCSSQSGHNTVSWYQQALGQGPQFIFQYYREEENGRGNFPPRFSGLQFPNYSSELNVNALELDDSALYLCASSLAGGGKDTQYFGPGTRLTVL.

This sequence joins TRBV10-3 and TRBJ2-7, with D maybe TRBD2 (6 bases). The CDR3 runs to 13 residues. CDR1 is ENHRY and CDR2 is SYGVKD in the germline V gene. V gave up 8 bases and J gave up 7 bases, with 18 bases separating them. The CDR3 sequence is CAISPGVPGEQYF. The DNA of the CDR3 is TGTGCCATCTCTCCGGGGGTCCCGGGGGAGCAGTACTTC.

The rearrangement links TRBV3-1 (or the pseudogene TRBV3-2) to TRBJ1-5; 7 bases are shared with TRBD1. The J segment lost 8 bases and the V segment lost 3 bases, leaving 7 bases of the junction unmatched. The CDR3 runs 14 residues. Germline assignment: CDR1 LGHDT and CDR2 YNNKEL (reference sequence). The CDR3 DNA sequence: TGTGCCAGCAGCCAGGTAGGAACAGGGGAGCCCCAGCATTTT. As protein: CASSQVGTGEPQHF.

The chain links TRBV6-5 to TRBJ1-2, with D tentatively TRBD1 (6 bases). V gave up 4 bases and J gave up 3 bases, with 15 bases separating them. This CDR3 has 15 amino acids. Germline-derived CDR1 and CDR2 are MNHEY and SVGAGI. CDR3 nucleotide sequence: TGTGCCAGCAGTTCGACTGAGGGGGGGGACTATGGCTACACCTTC. This translates into CASSSTEGGDYGYTF.

V gene TRBV6-5 combines with J gene TRBJ2-3; D uncertain. CDR3 length equals 16 residues. Germline-derived CDR1 and CDR2 are MNHEY and SVGAGI. V lost 2 bases to trimming and J lost 0 bases, with 12 bases between them. Here the CDR3 DNA reads TGTGCCAGCAGTTACAGTACCAGTCCGAGCACAGATACGCAGTATTTT. Its protein is CASSYSTSPSTDTQYF.